The entry below gives a single TCR beta chain sequence along with its context. Whole blood supplied total RNA, and T cells were not sorted. The data are from a study of monozygotic twins with inflammatory bowel disease. The CDR3 runs 16 residues. CDR1 is ENHRY and CDR2 is SYGVKD in the germline V gene. TCRdb re-called the 5' RACE reads, yielding one record per CDR3 amino acid sequence without DNA. Recorded here are 400,000 or so distinct CDR3 sequences; the top ten clones represent 2.4%. The source of this sequence is a human donor with ulcerative colitis or Crohn's disease, or a healthy co-twin of an affected twin (not recorded which). The chain uses TRBV10-3 and TRBJ2-1; TCRdb's D gene call, TRBD1, goes unchecked for lack of DNA. The sequenced sample consisted of blood. The CDR3 sequence is CAISAPGAGYQNEQFF.